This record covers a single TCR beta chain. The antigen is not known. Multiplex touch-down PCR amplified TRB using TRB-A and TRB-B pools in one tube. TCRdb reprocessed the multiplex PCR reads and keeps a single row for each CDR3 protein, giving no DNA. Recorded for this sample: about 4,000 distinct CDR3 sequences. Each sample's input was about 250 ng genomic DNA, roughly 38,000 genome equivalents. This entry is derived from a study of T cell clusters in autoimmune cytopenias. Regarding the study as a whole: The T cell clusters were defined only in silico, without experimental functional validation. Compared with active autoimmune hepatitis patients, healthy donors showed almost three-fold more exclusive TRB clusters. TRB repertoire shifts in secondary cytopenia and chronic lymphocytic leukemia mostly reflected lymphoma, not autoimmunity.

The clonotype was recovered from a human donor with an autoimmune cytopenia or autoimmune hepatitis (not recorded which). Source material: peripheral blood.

CDR3: CSAPLAGADTQYF. The chain combines TRBV20-1 with TRBJ2-3; TCRdb selects TRBD2, and the lack of DNA leaves this call unchecked. CDR1 and CDR2 from the germline V gene are DFQATT and SNEGSKA (reference sequence). This CDR3 has 13 residues.